These 3 T cell receptor beta chains share one sample of origin, sequenced in a study of T-cell reconstitution after alpha-beta-depleted transplantation in children. A TCRbeta library incorporating unique molecular identifiers was prepared. In TCRdb, the PCR reads were re-called with MiXCR into one record per CDR3 protein. The data show roughly 670,000 distinct CDR3 sequences, with about an eighth seen just once and approximately 0.8% held by the top ten. The source material was PBMCs, sampled before TCRalphabeta/CD19-depleted stem cell transplant. The source is a girl aged 2 to 10 with congenital amegakaryocytic thrombocytopenia, due to receive a stem cell transplant.

This clonotype was seen repeatedly, ten times or more. This chain connects TRBV29-1 to TRBJ2-7, with 11 bases fitting TRBD1. V gave up 7 bases and J gave up 3 bases; unmatched junction bases: 8. The CDR3 loop spans 14 amino acids. The germline gives CDR1 SQVTM, CDR2 ANQGSEA. CDR3: CSGSAGTGGYEQYF. DNA of the CDR3: TGCAGCGGTTCGGCCGGGACAGGGGGCTACGAGCAGTACTTC.

The J gene is TRBJ2-2, the V gene TRBV6-1, with 12 nucleotides matching TRBD2. V was clipped by 6 bases and J by 3 bases; unmatched bases: 11. This CDR3 has 18 residues. Germline assignment: CDR1 MNHNS and CDR2 SASEGT. The CDR3 nucleotides are TGTGCCAGCAGAACCACTCTAGCGGGAGGGAAGGACACCGGGGAGCTGTTTTTT. Its translation is CASRTTLAGGKDTGELFF.

This clonotype has more than one count but fewer than ten. The chain carries TRBV15 and TRBJ1-2; perhaps TRBD1 as D (5 bases). V dropped 5 bases and J dropped 4 bases, with 14 bases sitting between them. The CDR3 runs to 14 residues. Looked up from germline, CDR1 is LNHNV and CDR2 is YYDKDF (reference sequence). This chain's CDR3 is CATSPTWDGYGYTF. Written as DNA, the CDR3 is TGTGCCACCAGCCCCACATGGGACGGCTATGGCTACACCTTC. Full variable domain (remainder filled in from reference TRBV15 and TRBJ1-2): DAMVIQNPRYQVTQFGKPVTLSCSQTLNHNVMYWYQQKSSQAPKLLFHYYDKDFNNEADTPDNFQSRRPNTSFCFLDIRSPGLGDTAMYLCATSPTWDGYGYTFGSGTRLTVV.